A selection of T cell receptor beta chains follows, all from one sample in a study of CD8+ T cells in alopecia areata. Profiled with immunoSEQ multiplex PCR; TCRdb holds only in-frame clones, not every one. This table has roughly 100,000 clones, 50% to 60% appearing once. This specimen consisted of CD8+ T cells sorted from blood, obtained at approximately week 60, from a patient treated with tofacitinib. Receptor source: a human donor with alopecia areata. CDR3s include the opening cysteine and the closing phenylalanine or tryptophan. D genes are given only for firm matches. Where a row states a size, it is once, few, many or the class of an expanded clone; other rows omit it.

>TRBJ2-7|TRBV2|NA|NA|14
CASSENYFPYEQYF
TGTGCCAGCAGTGAAAACTACTTCCCCTACGAGCAGTACTTC
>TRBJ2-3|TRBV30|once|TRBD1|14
CAWSFQGAADTQYF
TGTGCCTGGTCTTTCCAGGGGGCGGCAGATACGCAGTATTTT
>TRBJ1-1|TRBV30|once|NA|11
CAWGLNTEAFF
TGTGCCTGGGGTCTGAACACTGAAGCTTTCTTT
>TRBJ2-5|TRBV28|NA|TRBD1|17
CASSPGTGRSSQETQYF
TGTGCCAGCAGTCCCGGGACAGGAAGGTCGAGTCAAGAGACCCAGTACTTC
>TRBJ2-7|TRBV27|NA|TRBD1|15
CASSLSRTGLYEQYF
TGTGCCAGCAGTTTATCTAGGACAGGGCTCTACGAGCAGTACTTC
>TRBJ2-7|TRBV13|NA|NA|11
CASSLRIEQYF
TGTGCCAGCAGCTTGCGGATAGAGCAGTACTTC
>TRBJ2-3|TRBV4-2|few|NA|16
CASSPGVGGDTDTQYF
TGTGCCAGCAGCCCGGGGGTCGGGGGTGACACAGATACGCAGTATTTT
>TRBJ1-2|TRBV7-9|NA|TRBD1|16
CASSWEPGQGTLGYTF
TGTGCCAGCAGCTGGGAGCCGGGACAGGGAACTTTGGGCTACACCTTC
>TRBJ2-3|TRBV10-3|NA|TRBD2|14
CAIRTSGSTDTQYF
TGTGCCATCAGGACTAGCGGGAGCACAGATACGCAGTATTTT
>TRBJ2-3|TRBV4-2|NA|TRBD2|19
CASSQGLAGGYLSTDTQYF
TGTGCCAGCAGCCAAGGTCTAGCGGGGGGCTATCTTAGCACAGATACGCAGTATTTT
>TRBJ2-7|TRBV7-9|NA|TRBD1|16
CASSSGWGQGIYEQYF
TGTGCCAGCAGCTCGGGTTGGGGACAGGGAATCTACGAGCAGTACTTC
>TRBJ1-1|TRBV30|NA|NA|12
CAWRQGNTEAFF
TGTGCCTGGCGGCAGGGGAACACTGAAGCTTTCTTT
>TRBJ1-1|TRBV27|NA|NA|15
CASSLTLGLNTEAFF
TGTGCCAGCAGTTTGACCCTCGGGCTGAACACTGAAGCTTTCTTT
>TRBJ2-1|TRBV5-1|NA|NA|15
CASSSEYSKMNEQFF
TGCGCCAGCAGCTCCGAATACTCCAAAATGAATGAGCAGTTCTTC
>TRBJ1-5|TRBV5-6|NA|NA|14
CASSLAGLNQPQHF
TGTGCCAGCAGCTTGGCGGGACTCAATCAGCCCCAGCATTTT
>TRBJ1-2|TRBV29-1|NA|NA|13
CSVEVETANGYTF
TGCAGCGTTGAAGTCGAGACAGCTAATGGCTACACCTTC
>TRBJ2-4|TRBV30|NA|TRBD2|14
CAWSLERGKNIQYF
TGTGCCTGGAGTCTCGAGCGGGGAAAAAACATTCAGTACTTC
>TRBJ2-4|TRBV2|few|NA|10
CASRENIQYF
TGTGCCAGCAGGGAAAACATTCAGTACTTC
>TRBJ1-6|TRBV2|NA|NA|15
CASSLRILENSPLHF
TGTGCCAGCAGTTTAAGGATACTTGAAAATTCACCCCTCCACTTT
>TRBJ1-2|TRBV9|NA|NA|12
CASSINRDGYTF
TGTGCCAGCAGCATCAACAGGGATGGCTACACCTTC
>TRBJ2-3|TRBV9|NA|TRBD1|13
CASSPGQGDTQYF
TGTGCCAGCAGCCCCGGACAGGGAGATACGCAGTATTTT
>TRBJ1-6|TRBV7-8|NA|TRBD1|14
CASSQTGGRSPLHF
TGTGCCAGCAGCCAGACAGGGGGCCGATCACCCCTCCACTTT
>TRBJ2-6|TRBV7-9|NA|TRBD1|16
CASSSTGESGANVLTF
TGTGCCAGCAGCTCCACAGGGGAATCTGGGGCCAACGTCCTGACTTTC
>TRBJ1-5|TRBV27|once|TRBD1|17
CASSRGGTGGVNQPQHF
TGTGCCAGCAGTAGAGGGGGGACAGGGGGTGTTAATCAGCCCCAGCATTTT
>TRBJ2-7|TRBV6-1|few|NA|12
CASSEEFYEQYF
TGTGCCAGCAGTGAGGAGTTCTACGAGCAGTACTTC
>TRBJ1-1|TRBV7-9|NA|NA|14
CASSFSGVKTEAFF
TGTGCCAGCAGCTTTTCGGGGGTAAAGACTGAAGCTTTCTTT
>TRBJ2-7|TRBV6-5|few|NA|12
CASMGLGYEQYF
TGTGCCAGCATGGGTCTAGGCTACGAGCAGTACTTC
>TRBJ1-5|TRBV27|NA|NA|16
CASSLFWRMGNQPQHF
TGTGCCAGCAGTTTATTTTGGAGGATGGGCAATCAGCCCCAGCATTTT
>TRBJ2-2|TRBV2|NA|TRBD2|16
CASREPRGGNTGELFF
TGTGCCAGCAGGGAACCACGGGGGGGGAACACCGGGGAGCTGTTTTTT
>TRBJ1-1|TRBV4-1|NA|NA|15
CASSQERKKNTEAFF
TGCGCCAGCAGCCAAGAGCGAAAGAAGAACACTGAAGCTTTCTTT
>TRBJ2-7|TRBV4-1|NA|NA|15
CASSQDLGLGDEQYF
TGCGCCAGCAGCCAAGATTTGGGTTTGGGAGACGAGCAGTACTTC
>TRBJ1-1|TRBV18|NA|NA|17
CASSPFSQGFMNTEAFF
TGTGCCAGCTCACCATTTAGCCAGGGCTTCATGAACACTGAAGCTTTCTTT
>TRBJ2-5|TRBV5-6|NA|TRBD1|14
CASSSGQGGETQYF
TGTGCCAGCAGCTCGGGACAGGGGGGCGAGACCCAGTACTTC
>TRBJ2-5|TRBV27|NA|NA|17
CASSLYSPTGTQETQYF
TGTGCCAGCAGTTTATACTCCCCGACAGGTACACAAGAGACCCAGTACTTC
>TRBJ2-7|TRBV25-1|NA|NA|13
CASSWPESYEQYF
TGTGCCAGCAGCTGGCCGGAGTCCTACGAGCAGTACTTC
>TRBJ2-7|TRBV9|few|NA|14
CASSPGLRSYEQYF
TGTGCCAGCAGCCCGGGACTTCGTTCCTACGAGCAGTACTTC
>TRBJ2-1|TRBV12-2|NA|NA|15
CASRLTLGDNNEQFF
TGTGCAAGTCGCCTTACCCTTGGCGATAACAATGAGCAGTTCTTC
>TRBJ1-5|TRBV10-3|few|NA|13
CAYWDGSNQPQHF
TGTGCCTACTGGGACGGGAGCAATCAGCCCCAGCATTTT
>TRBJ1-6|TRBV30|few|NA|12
CAWAPGQSPLHF
TGTGCCTGGGCACCGGGACAATCACCCCTCCACTTT
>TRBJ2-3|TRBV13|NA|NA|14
CASSLTEQGRHSYF
TGTGCCAGCAGCTTGACCGAGCAGGGGAGACACTCGTATTTT
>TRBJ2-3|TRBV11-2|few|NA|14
CASSLDASTDTQYF
TGTGCCAGCAGCTTAGATGCCAGCACAGATACGCAGTATTTT
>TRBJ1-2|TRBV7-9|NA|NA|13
CASRDGGNYGYTF
TGTGCCAGCAGAGACGGGGGGAACTATGGCTACACCTTC
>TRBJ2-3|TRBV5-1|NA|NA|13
CASSPVGADTQYF
TGCGCCAGCAGCCCCGTGGGGGCAGATACGCAGTATTTT
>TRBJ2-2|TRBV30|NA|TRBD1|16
CAGLPEGQVNTGELFF
TGTGCCGGGCTGCCTGAGGGACAGGTGAACACCGGGGAGCTGTTTTTT
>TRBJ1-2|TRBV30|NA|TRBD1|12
CAGTGGTYGYTF
TGTGCCGGGACAGGCGGAACCTATGGCTACACCTTC
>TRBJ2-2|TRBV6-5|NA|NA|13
CASSYSWPGELFF
TGTGCCAGCAGTTACTCGTGGCCCGGGGAGCTGTTTTTT
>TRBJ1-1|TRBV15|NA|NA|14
CATSRDLGDTEAFF
TGTGCCACCAGCAGAGATCTGGGGGACACTGAAGCTTTCTTT
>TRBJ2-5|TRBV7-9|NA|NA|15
CASSPGIRGGETQYF
TGTGCCAGCAGCCCTGGAATACGGGGAGGAGAGACCCAGTACTTC
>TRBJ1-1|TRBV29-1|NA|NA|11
CSATEGRRAFF
TGCAGCGCCACCGAAGGGCGTAGAGCTTTCTTC
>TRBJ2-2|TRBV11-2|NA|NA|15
CASIRGGAHTGELFF
TGTGCCAGCATCCGGGGCGGGGCGCACACCGGGGAGCTGTTTTTT